Sequencing of this T cell receptor beta chain was carried out in a study of OX40 agonist ivuxolimab in advanced cancers. Here immunoSEQ multiplex PCR was the method, and the copy in TCRdb shows in-frame clones only, minus some. The sample has 22,000 or so clones; 84% are singletons. This CDR3 is 14 amino acids long. Trimming left V 1 base short and J 2 bases short, with 8 bases between. Germline-derived CDR1 and CDR2 are MGHDK and SYGVNS. Specimen: CD4+ or CD8+ T cells sorted from blood, collected in a trial of the OX40 agonist ivuxolimab. V is TRBV25-1 and J is TRBJ2-5; D call uncertain. The sequence was obtained from an adult with an advanced solid tumor such as melanoma, head and neck, liver or kidney cancer. CDR3 in amino acids: CASSEFYSQETQYF. The CDR3 bases are TGTGCCAGCAGTGAATTTTATAGTCAAGAGACCCAGTACTTC.